The 20 T cell receptor beta chains below all came from one sample that was sequenced in a study of blood T cell repertoires in COVID-19. Clones were sequenced by immunoSEQ multiplex PCR, and TCRdb holds only the in-frame ones, with some missing. The sample includes about 280,000 clones, 89% seen only once; the top ten take more than 1.5%. The sequenced material came from PBMCs or T cells enriched from blood (not recorded which). All receptors come from a woman aged 60-70 years who had recovered from COVID-19.

The V and J genes are TRBV7-3 and TRBJ2-7; D gene unclear. Trimming shortened V by 2 bases and J by 5 bases, and 13 bases separated the two germline ends. The V gene's germline CDR1 is SGHTA and CDR2 FQGTGA. The CDR3 has 14 residues. The CDR3 loop is CASSLGQAFHEQYF. The DNA for the CDR3 is TGTGCCAGCAGCTTAGGGCAGGCTTTCCACGAGCAGTACTTC.

About this clone: Other DNA sequences in the same sample also yield this CDR3. The chain joins TRBV18 to TRBJ2-5; 7 nucleotides agree with TRBD2. The CDR3 has 15 residues. Germline V gene lookup returns CDR1 KGHSH and CDR2 LQKENI. Trimming cost V 2 bases and J 2 bases; bases outside gene matches: 5. CDR3 nucleotides: TGTGCCAGCTCACCAGACTCTAGCGGTCAAGAGACCCAGTACTTC. This codes for CASSPDSSGQETQYF.

This sequence joins TRBV7-9 and TRBJ2-7; 9 nucleotides line up with TRBD2. The trim removed 5 bases at V and 5 bases at J, leaving 13 bases unmatched. Per the germline V gene, CDR1 is SEHNR and CDR2 is FQNEAQ (reference sequence). The CDR3 runs to 16 residues. CDR3 coding DNA: TGTGCCAGCAGCCCGATTAAAGCGGGAGGAGGCCACGAGCAGTACTTC. This translates into CASSPIKAGGGHEQYF.

This rearrangement joins TRBV24-1 to TRBJ1-5, with D possibly matching TRBD1 (6 bases). CDR1 is KGHDR, CDR2 SFDVKD, per germline. V lost 8 bases and J 4 bases, leaving 11 bases between the germline ends. This CDR3 contains 13 residues. The chain's CDR3 is CATNQQGNQPQHF. CDR3 nucleotide sequence: TGTGCCACCAATCAACAGGGAAATCAGCCCCAGCATTTT.

The chain uses TRBV28 and TRBJ1-2; no clear D. From germline, CDR1 is MDHEN and CDR2 SYDVKM. Trimming removed 4 bases from V and 8 bases from J, with 11 bases in between. The CDR3 sequence is 12 residues long. CDR3 coding DNA: TGTGCCAGCAGTTCCCCCGGGTCCGGCTACACCTTC. Residues: CASSSPGSGYTF.

The rearrangement joins TRBV2 to TRBJ1-5; TRBD1 matches at 9 bases. Losses at the gene ends were 7 bases for V and 4 bases for J; bases not matched to a gene: 8. The CDR3 length is 15 residues. The germline gives CDR1 SNHLY, CDR2 FYNNEI. The CDR3 nucleotides read TGTGCCAGCACCACGCCGGGACAGGGAAATCAGCCCCAGCATTTT. This translates into CASTTPGQGNQPQHF.

The rearrangement links TRBV28 to TRBJ1-6, with D possibly matching TRBD1 (5 bases). Germline values: CDR1 MDHEN, CDR2 SYDVKM. The CDR3 runs 15 residues. Trimming took off 10 bases at V and 0 bases at J, with 13 bases between the two ends. Written as DNA, the CDR3 is TGTGCCACGCTCGGCGGGACCTCCTATAATTCACCCCTCCACTTT. It codes for CATLGGTSYNSPLHF.

The rearrangement joins TRBV28 to TRBJ2-7, with 8 bases fitting TRBD1. V lost 7 bases to trimming and J lost 2 bases; unmatched junction nucleotides: 10. CDR3 length: 15 residues. Per the germline V gene, CDR1 is MDHEN and CDR2 is SYDVKM. DNA of the CDR3: TGTGCCAGCATTCCATCTCCGGGACAGGCCTACGAGCAGTACTTC. Translation: CASIPSPGQAYEQYF.

The V and J genes are TRBV4-1 and TRBJ1-5; no clear D. This CDR3 has 18 amino acids. V was clipped by 0 bases and J by 6 bases, with 21 bases between them. Per the germline V gene, CDR1 is MGHRA and CDR2 is YSYEKL. CDR3 DNA: TGCGCCAGCAGCCAAGATGTGCCGGTTGGCGGATCCGGTCAGCCCCAGCATTTT. Protein product: CASSQDVPVGGSGQPQHF.

This clone occurred a few times. The V and J genes are TRBV19 and TRBJ1-2, with 9 bases aligning to TRBD1. The CDR3 contains 14 residues. V gave up 5 bases and J gave up 6 bases; unmatched junction bases: 7. Germline V lookup: CDR1 LNHDA, CDR2 SQIVND (reference sequence). The DNA for the CDR3 is TGTGCCAGTAGTTCGGGACAGGGCATGGATGGCTACACCTTC. It encodes CASSSGQGMDGYTF.

The chain joins TRBV11-1 to TRBJ2-2; 11 positions agree with TRBD2. In germline, CDR1 is SGHAT, CDR2 FQDESV (reference sequence). V trimming: 5 bases; J trimming: 7 bases; junction bases outside the gene matches: 3. The CDR3 is 14 amino acids. CDR3 coding DNA: TGTGCCAGCAGCAATAGCGGGAGGGTCGGGGAGCTGTTTTTT. Translating it yields CASSNSGRVGELFF.

This chain links TRBV5-1 with TRBJ2-3; weak D call: TRBD1 (6 bases). Germline V gene lookup returns CDR1 SGHRS and CDR2 YFSETQ. The CDR3 length is 16 residues. Between the trimmed V and J ends, which lost 0 bases and 1 base, there was a span of 12 bases. The CDR3 nucleotides are TGCGCCAGCAGCTTGGATCCGGGACACCGCACAGATACGCAGTATTTT. Protein product: CASSLDPGHRTDTQYF.

This sequence joins TRBV18 and TRBJ2-3, with unresolved D. This CDR3 contains 15 residues. Trimming stripped 3 bases from V and 2 bases from J, with 12 bases between. Germline lookup yields CDR1 KGHSH and CDR2 LQKENI. CDR3 DNA sequence: TGTGCCAGCTCACCCTCGCTAAGTGCCACAGATACGCAGTATTTT. It encodes CASSPSLSATDTQYF.

The V and J genes are TRBV11-3 and TRBJ2-3; 13 bases match TRBD2. CDR1 and CDR2 from the germline V gene are SGHNT and YENEEA. The V segment lost 5 bases and the J segment 4 bases; nucleotides outside the gene matches: 6. The CDR3 sequence is 16 residues long. The CDR3 region has the DNA TGTGCCAGCAGCCGCGGGACTAGCGGGAACTCAGATACGCAGTATTTT. Protein: CASSRGTSGNSDTQYF.

The V call is TRBV24-1, the J call TRBJ2-1, with a weak D call TRBD2 (6 bases). V lost 7 bases, J lost 14 bases, and 14 bases lay in between. The V gene's germline CDR1 is KGHDR and CDR2 SFDVKD. The CDR3 is 11 amino acids. This chain's CDR3 is CATRTSALKFF. The CDR3 coding sequence is TGTGCCACCAGGACTAGTGCTCTGAAGTTCTTC.

The chain joins TRBV28 to TRBJ2-5, with D perhaps TRBD1 (5 bases). CDR1 is MDHEN, CDR2 SYDVKM, per germline. The length of the CDR3 is 16 residues. V lost 4 bases, J lost 5 bases, and 20 bases lay in between. The CDR3 region has the DNA TGTGCCAGCAGTTCCCCTCACAAGGGGCTCTGGGAGACCCAGTACTTC. Amino acids: CASSSPHKGLWETQYF.

The genes are TRBV24-1 and TRBJ2-1, with TRBD2 matching over 8 bases. The junction had 6 bases not matched to a gene; V was cut back by 4 bases and J by 2 bases. CDR3 length equals 16 residues. Germline assignment: CDR1 KGHDR and CDR2 SFDVKD. Here the CDR3 reads CATSDQGLGAYNEQFF. The CDR3 DNA follows: TGTGCCACCAGTGACCAGGGACTAGGGGCCTACAATGAGCAGTTCTTC.

The rearrangement uses TRBV30 and TRBJ1-5; D not resolved. The V and J ends lost 2 bases and 0 bases respectively, with 5 bases between them. The CDR3 runs to 13 residues. Germline V gives CDR1 GTSNPN, CDR2 SVGIG (reference sequence). The CDR3 sequence: CAWSSDSNQPQHF. The CDR3 bases are TGTGCCTGGAGTAGCGATAGCAATCAGCCCCAGCATTTT.

The CDR3 DNA reads as TGTGCCAGCAGCCGACAGGGTTTCGAGACCCAGTACTTC. It codes for CASSRQGFETQYF. This chain uses TRBV11-2 with TRBJ2-5, with 7 bases matching TRBD1. With 5 bases clipped from V and 5 bases from J, the junction kept 5 bases outside the gene matches. The germline V gene encodes CDR1 SGHAT and CDR2 FQNNGV. This CDR3 region has 13 residues. The complete variable domain, with remaining parts taken from reference TRBV11-2 and TRBJ2-5, reads EAGVAQSPRYKIIEKRQSVAFWCNPISGHATLYWYQQILGQGPKLLIQFQNNGVVDDSQLPKDRFSAERLKGVDSTLKIQPAKLEDSAVYLCASSRQGFETQYFGPGTRLLVL.

DNA of the CDR3: TGTGCCATCAGTGACAGGGAGGGATCACCCCTCCACTTT. This translates into CAISDREGSPLHF. V usage is TRBV10-3 and J usage is TRBJ1-6; a weak D match, TRBD1 (5 bases). This CDR3 contains 13 residues. Trimming pared 3 bases from V and 10 bases from J, leaving 10 bases between. CDR1 and CDR2 (germline): ENHRY, SYGVKD.